The 13 T cell receptor beta chains given below trace back to one sample, sequenced in a study of long-term antiretroviral therapy in people with HIV. At the survey level, the v3.0 immunoSEQ assay was run. TCRdb's copy holds only in-frame clones and misses some; the assay was immunoSEQ multiplex PCR. The sample holds about 24,000 clones, 80% to 85% seen once. Specimen: unsorted PBMCs, collected at the start of antiretroviral therapy, before treatment. The receptors were gathered from a woman between 18 and 29 years old with HIV.

The chain carries TRBV11-3 and TRBJ2-7; unclear D gene. The germline V gene has CDR1 SGHNT and CDR2 YENEEA. The CDR3 consists of 12 residues. The germline V and J ends were trimmed by 3 bases and 6 bases, with 9 bases remaining between them. The CDR3 sequence is CASSFVGSEQYF. Here the CDR3 DNA reads TGTGCCAGCAGCTTCGTGGGTTCCGAGCAGTACTTC.

The chain uses TRBV6-4 and TRBJ1-1; D gene ambiguous. Germline CDR1 reads MRHNA; CDR2 reads SNTAGT. Trimming stripped 2 bases from V and 0 bases from J, with 7 bases between. CDR3 length equals 14 residues. CDR3 bases: TGTGCCAGCAGTGACGAGCCCATGAACACTGAAGCTTTCTTT. Its protein product is CASSDEPMNTEAFF.

This clone was seen more than once but under ten times. This rearrangement joins TRBV14 to TRBJ2-1; D may be TRBD1 (5 bases). Germline V gene sequence: CDR1 SGHDN, CDR2 FVKESK. Trimming stripped 6 bases from V and 5 bases from J, with 11 bases between. CDR3 size: 13 residues. The CDR3 sequence: CASSPGSHNEQFF. The DNA of the CDR3 is TGTGCCAGCAGTCCAGGGTCCCACAATGAGCAGTTCTTC. The full variable domain, completed using reference TRBV14 and TRBJ2-1, is EAGVTQFPSHSVIEKGQTVTLRCDPISGHDNLYWYRRVMGKEIKFLLHFVKESKQDESGMPNNRFLAERTGGTYSTLKVQPAELEDSGVYFCASSPGSHNEQFFGPGTRLTVL.

The CDR3 protein is CASSASPRGNYGYTF. DNA for the CDR3: TGTGCCAGCAGCGCCAGTCCAAGGGGAAACTATGGCTACACCTTC. The gene calls are TRBV9 and TRBJ1-2; maybe TRBD1 (5 bases). The CDR3 has 15 amino acids. V was trimmed by 3 bases and J by 2 bases, leaving 14 bases between them. Per the germline V gene, CDR1 is SGDLS and CDR2 is YYNGEE.

This chain connects TRBV7-8 to TRBJ2-7, with 7 positions matching TRBD1. The CDR3 spans 14 residues. Per germline, CDR1 SGHVS and CDR2 FQNEAQ. The J segment lost 0 bases and the V segment lost 4 bases, leaving 3 bases of the junction unmatched. The CDR3 DNA follows: TGTGCCAGCAGCTCAGACAGGGACTCCTACGAGCAGTACTTC. It is translated as CASSSDRDSYEQYF.

The rearrangement links TRBV2 to TRBJ2-2; no clear D. V gave up 7 bases and J gave up 0 bases, with 9 bases separating them. The CDR3 runs 14 residues. CDR1 and CDR2 from the germline V gene are SNHLY and FYNNEI. CDR3 sequence (DNA): TGTGCCAGCAAGAGCCTAGCGAACACCGGGGAGCTGTTTTTT. The encoded protein is CASKSLANTGELFF.

The J gene is TRBJ2-5, the V gene TRBV10-1, with TRBD2 matching 10 bases. The CDR3 runs 13 residues. The germline CDR1 and CDR2 sequences are WNHNN and SYGVQD (reference sequence). The junction had 5 bases not matched to a gene; V was cut back by 10 bases and J by 3 bases. CDR3 nucleotide sequence: TGCGCCACCGGGACTAGCGATGAAGAGACCCAGTACTTC. Protein product: CATGTSDEETQYF.

The gene calls are TRBV5-1 and TRBJ2-2, with D perhaps TRBD1 or TRBD2 (5 bases each). V dropped 5 bases and J dropped 3 bases, with 14 bases sitting between them. In germline, CDR1 is SGHRS, CDR2 YFSETQ. The CDR3 spans 15 residues. CDR3 in amino acids: CASSYGGGDTGELFF. In nucleotides, the CDR3 is TGCGCCAGCAGTTATGGGGGTGGTGACACCGGGGAGCTGTTTTTT.

The chain has TRBV7-9 and TRBJ1-4; D not certain. Germline CDR1 reads SEHNR; CDR2 reads FQNEAQ (reference sequence). The CDR3 has 16 amino acids. V dropped 6 bases and J dropped 4 bases, with 18 bases sitting between them. CDR3 sequence (DNA): TGTGCCAGCAGATCCGCGGTCGGGAAGAGTAATGAAAAACTGTTTTTT. Residues: CASRSAVGKSNEKLFF.

The chain recombines TRBV29-1 with TRBJ2-5; 7 positions agree with TRBD2. V lost 3 bases and J lost 5; bases outside the gene matches: 6. Germline loops: CDR1 SQVTM, CDR2 ANQGSEA. The CDR3 totals 13 residues. The CDR3 sequence is CSVDGRSDETQYF. CDR3 in DNA: TGCAGCGTTGACGGGAGGAGTGATGAGACCCAGTACTTC.

The chain employs TRBV5-1 and TRBJ2-3; 10 nucleotides line up with TRBD2. The CDR3 is made up of 14 amino acids. Germline V lookup: CDR1 SGHRS, CDR2 YFSETQ. Trimming took 2 bases from V and 6 from J; bases not matched to a gene: 3. Written as DNA, the CDR3 is TGCGCCAGCAGCTTTCAGCGGGAGGGGGATACGCAGTATTTT. Its translation is CASSFQREGDTQYF.

The chain combines TRBV5-1 with TRBJ2-3; D is ambiguous. From germline, CDR1 is SGHRS and CDR2 YFSETQ. The CDR3 covers 15 residues. Trimming removed 0 bases from V and 2 bases from J, with 10 bases in between. CDR3 loop: CASSLGSLLTDTQYF. In nucleotides, the CDR3 is TGCGCCAGCAGCTTGGGAAGCCTACTCACAGATACGCAGTATTTT.

The chain uses TRBV5-4 and TRBJ2-7, with 8 positions matching TRBD1. This CDR3 spans 14 amino acids. CDR1 is SGHNT and CDR2 is YYREEE in the germline V gene (reference sequence). Trimming removed 4 bases from V and 5 bases from J; junction bases left unmatched: 8. The CDR3 DNA reads as TGTGCCAGCAGCCTAACGACAGGGGACCACGAGCAGTACTTC. Translated: CASSLTTGDHEQYF.